This T cell receptor beta chain was sequenced in a study of T cells after yellow fever vaccination. Many counts were recorded for this clonotype. Its antigen is not known. UMIs and a universal primer site were added when TCR cDNA was made by 5'RACE template switching. In TCRdb, the 5' RACE reads were re-called with MiXCR into one record per CDR3 protein. The data hold a few hundred thousand distinct CDR3 sequences, with roughly 5.2% observed a single time. Findings of the study overall: It was the secondary response that reached its peak faster, day 5 versus 15, but it was weaker. Reappearing after the booster were most of the clones from primary vaccination (roughly 95% CD4, 70% to 90% CD8). Although most clonotypes did not, a small share appeared in both CD4 and CD8 compartments.

V was shortened by 5 bases and J by 2 bases, with 18 bases between the two germline ends. Germline CDR1 is SEHNR and CDR2 is FQNEAQ (reference sequence). This CDR3 is built from 17 residues. The chain has TRBV7-9 and TRBJ1-4; the D gene is possibly TRBD1 (5 bases). The origin of this receptor is a man younger than 30 who received the YFV17D yellow fever vaccine. The sample consisted of CD4+ T cells sorted from PBMCs, taken on the day of the yellow fever booster vaccination. The CDR3 region has the DNA TGTGCCAGCAGCGACCTAGCACGCGGGGCCACTAATGAAAAACTGTTTTTT. This gives the protein CASSDLARGATNEKLFF. The entire variable domain, with the rest obtained from reference TRBV7-9 and TRBJ1-4, is as follows: DTGVSQNPRHKITKRGQNVTFRCDPISEHNRLYWYRQTLGQGPEFLTYFQNEAQLEKSRLLSDRFSAERPKGSFSTLEIQRTEQGDSAMYLCASSDLARGATNEKLFFGSGTQLSVL.